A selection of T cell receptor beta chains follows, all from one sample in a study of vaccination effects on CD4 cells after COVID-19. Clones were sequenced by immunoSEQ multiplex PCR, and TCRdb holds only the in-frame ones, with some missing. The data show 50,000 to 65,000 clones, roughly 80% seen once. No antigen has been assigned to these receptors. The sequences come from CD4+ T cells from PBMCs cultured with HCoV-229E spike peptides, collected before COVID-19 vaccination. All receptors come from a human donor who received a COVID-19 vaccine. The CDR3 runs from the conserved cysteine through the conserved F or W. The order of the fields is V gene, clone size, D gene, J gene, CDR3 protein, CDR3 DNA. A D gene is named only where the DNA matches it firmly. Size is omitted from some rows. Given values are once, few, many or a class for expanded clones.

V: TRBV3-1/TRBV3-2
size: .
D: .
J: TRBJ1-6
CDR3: CASSQGYNSPLHF
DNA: TGTGCCAGCAGCCAAGGGTATAATTCACCCCTCCACTTT

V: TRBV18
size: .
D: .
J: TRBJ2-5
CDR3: CASSQYERDENF
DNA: TGTGCCAGCTCACAATACGAACGGGACGAGAACTTC

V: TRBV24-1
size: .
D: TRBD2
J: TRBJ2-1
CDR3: CATSDAAGGPVDEQFF
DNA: TGTGCCACCAGTGATGCTGCGGGGGGGCCTGTCGATGAGCAGTTCTTC

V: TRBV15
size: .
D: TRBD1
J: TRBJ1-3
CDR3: CATSREPIGGAGNTIYF
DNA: TGTGCCACCAGCAGAGAGCCGATAGGGGGCGCTGGAAACACCATATATTTT

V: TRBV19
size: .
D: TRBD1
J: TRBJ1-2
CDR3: CASSIGQGRGYGYTF
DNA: TGTGCCAGTAGTATCGGACAGGGCCGGGGCTATGGCTACACCTTC

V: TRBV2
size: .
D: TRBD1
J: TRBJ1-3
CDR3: CASSAGGGNTIYF
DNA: TGTGCCAGCAGTGCAGGGGGAGGAAACACCATATATTTT

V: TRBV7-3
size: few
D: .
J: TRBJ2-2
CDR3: CASSTTRANTGELFF
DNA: TGTGCCAGCAGCACGACCAGAGCGAACACCGGGGAGCTGTTTTTT

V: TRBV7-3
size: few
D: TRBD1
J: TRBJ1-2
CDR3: CASSPDRARGYTF
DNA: TGTGCCAGCAGTCCGGACAGGGCCCGTGGCTACACCTTC

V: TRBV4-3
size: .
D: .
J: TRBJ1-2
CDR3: CASSQDQEANYGYTF
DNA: TGCGCCAGCAGCCAAGATCAGGAGGCCAACTATGGCTACACCTTC

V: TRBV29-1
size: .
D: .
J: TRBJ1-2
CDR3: CSVEERGGIGYTF
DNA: TGCAGCGTTGAAGAAAGGGGGGGCATTGGCTACACCTTC

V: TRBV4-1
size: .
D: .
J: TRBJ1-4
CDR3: CASSQVFGDGPNEKLFF
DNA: TGCGCCAGCAGCCAAGTGTTCGGGGATGGGCCTAATGAAAAACTGTTTTTT

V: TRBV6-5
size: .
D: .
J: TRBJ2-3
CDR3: CASREALGGTDTQYF
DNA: TGTGCCAGCAGGGAGGCTCTGGGGGGCACAGATACGCAGTATTTT

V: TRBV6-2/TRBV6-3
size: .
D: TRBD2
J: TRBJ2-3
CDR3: CASSRLPSGGTDTQYF
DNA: TGTGCCAGCAGTCGGCTCCCTAGCGGGGGGACAGATACGCAGTATTTT

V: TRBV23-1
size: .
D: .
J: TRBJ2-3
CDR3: CASSQIRRDLGTDTQYF
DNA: TGCGCCAGCAGTCAGATTAGAAGGGACTTGGGCACAGATACGCAGTATTTT

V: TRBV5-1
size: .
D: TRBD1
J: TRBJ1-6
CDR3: CASSFAGQGLNSPLHF
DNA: TGCGCCAGCAGCTTTGCGGGACAGGGGCTGAATTCACCCCTCCACTTT

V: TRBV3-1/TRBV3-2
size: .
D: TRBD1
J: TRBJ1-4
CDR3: CASSQEDRRFF
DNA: TGTGCCAGCAGCCAAGAGGACAGGAGGTTTTTT